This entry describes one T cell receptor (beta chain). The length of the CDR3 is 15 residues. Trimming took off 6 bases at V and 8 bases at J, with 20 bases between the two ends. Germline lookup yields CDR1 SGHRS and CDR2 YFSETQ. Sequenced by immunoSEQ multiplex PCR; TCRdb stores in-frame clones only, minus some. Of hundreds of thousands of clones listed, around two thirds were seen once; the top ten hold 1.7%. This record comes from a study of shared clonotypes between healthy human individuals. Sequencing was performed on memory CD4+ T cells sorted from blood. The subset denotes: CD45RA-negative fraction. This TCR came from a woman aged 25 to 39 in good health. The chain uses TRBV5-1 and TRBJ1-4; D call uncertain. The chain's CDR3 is CASKMGQSVGEKLFF. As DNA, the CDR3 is TGCGCCAGCAAGATGGGCCAATCAGTCGGGGAAAAACTGTTTTTT.